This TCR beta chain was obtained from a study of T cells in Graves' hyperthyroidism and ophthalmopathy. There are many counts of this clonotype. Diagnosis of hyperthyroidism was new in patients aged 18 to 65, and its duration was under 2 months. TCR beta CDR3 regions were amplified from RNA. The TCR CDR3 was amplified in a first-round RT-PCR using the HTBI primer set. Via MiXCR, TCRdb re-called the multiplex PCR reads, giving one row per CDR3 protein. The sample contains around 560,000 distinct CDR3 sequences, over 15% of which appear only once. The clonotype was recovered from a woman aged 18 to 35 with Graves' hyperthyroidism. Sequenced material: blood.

The DNA for the CDR3 is TGTGCCAGCACCTCAGGACAGGGTTGGAATCAGCCCCAGCATTTT. Encoded protein: CASTSGQGWNQPQHF. V and J are TRBV2 and TRBJ1-5; 8 bases fit TRBD1. CDR3 size: 15 residues. CDR1 and CDR2 from the germline V gene are SNHLY and FYNNEI. With 7 bases clipped from V and 4 bases from J, the junction kept 9 bases outside the gene matches. The full variable domain, with the rest looked up from reference TRBV2 and TRBJ1-5, is EPEVTQTPSHQVTQMGQEVILRCVPISNHLYFYWYRQILGQKVEFLVSFYNNEISEKSEIFDDQFSVERPDGSNFTLKIRSTKLEDSAMYFCASTSGQGWNQPQHFGDGTRLSIL.